This TCR beta chain appears in the sequencing data of a study of blood T cell repertoires in COVID-19. Background on the study: Both acute and convalescent COVID-19 samples were obtained from the United States, Italy and Spain.

This clone was detected only once. This CDR3 is built from 17 residues. V lost 1 base and J 3 bases, leaving 15 bases between the germline ends. The germline gives CDR1 SGHTA, CDR2 FQGNSA. Enrolled through a virtual design, the participants were between about 18 and 89 years of age and came from approximately 25 US areas. Original processing notes: The assay estimated nucleated cells by amplifying reference gene primers. Repertoires were generated with immunoSEQ multiplex PCR, while TCRdb's copy carries only in-frame clones and drops some. V, J and clone size derive from that table, while D and trimming were established from the DNA sequence. In the table there are 200,000 to 250,000 clones, 70% to 90% of which are singletons.

The specimen sequenced was PBMCs or T cells enriched from blood (not recorded which). V gene TRBV7-2 combines with J gene TRBJ2-2; the D gene is possibly TRBD2 (6 bases). The TCR sequence derives from a woman aged 45-65 years who had recovered from COVID-19. CDR3 in amino acids: CASSLGVKRVDTGELFF. As DNA, the CDR3 is TGTGCCAGCAGCTTAGGGGTCAAGCGGGTAGACACCGGGGAGCTGTTTTTT.